This TCR beta chain was obtained from a study of cytomegalovirus exposure and HLA in healthy donors. With respect to this clone: Its antigen is unidentified.

Notes on the study in general: Among CMV-associated TCR beta chains, most appeared HLA-restricted in a later analysis. In a later analysis, a missense DCLRE1C variant was linked to TCR beta V- and J-gene trimming.

Trimming pared 5 bases from V and 0 bases from J, leaving 5 bases between. CDR1 SGHNT and CDR2 YENEEA come from the germline V gene. The CDR3 has 12 residues. The PCR contained 60 Vbeta and 13 Jbeta primers. TCRdb's table, derived via immunoSEQ multiplex PCR, lists solely in-frame clones and lacks some. There are almost 200,000 clones in the sample; 79% occur only once, and 4.4% lies in the top ten. The source material was PBMCs. The TCR originated in a woman aged 30 to 39 in good health and CMV-seropositive. The V and J genes are TRBV11-3 and TRBJ2-7, with D uncertain. The CDR3 coding sequence is TGTGCCAGCAGCCCGAGCTCCTACGAGCAGTACTTC. This codes for CASSPSSYEQYF.